This T cell receptor beta chain was captured in a study of STAT5B mutations in CD4+ large granular lymphocyte leukemia. Study at large: Anti-CD4 microbead selection came after CD8+ cell depletion in cryopreserved samples. Study-level results: Without putative leukemic clones, patient CD4-sorted repertoires remained more clonal than healthy CD4+ repertoires. TRBV06-family usage was enriched in top patient clones (8/27) versus controls (2/35). The clonality comparison with controls used just 6 CD4-sorted patient samples.

Remarks on this clone: Its antigen is unknown.

The length of the CDR3 is 12 residues. Germline CDR1 reads PRHDT; CDR2 reads FYEKMQ (reference sequence). Trimming pared 0 bases from V and 8 bases from J, leaving 7 bases between. Using immunoSEQ multiplex PCR, the repertoire was profiled, and TCRdb retains in-frame clones only, with some absent. Of thousands of clones in the sample, 76% were seen once. The receptor comes from a woman aged 60-75 years with CD4+ T-cell large granular lymphocyte leukemia. The chain employs TRBV13 and TRBJ1-1; no reliable D call. Sample: PBMCs. Written as DNA, the CDR3 is TGTGCCAGCAGCTTAGGCCCGTTCGAAGCTTTCTTT. Its translation: CASSLGPFEAFF.